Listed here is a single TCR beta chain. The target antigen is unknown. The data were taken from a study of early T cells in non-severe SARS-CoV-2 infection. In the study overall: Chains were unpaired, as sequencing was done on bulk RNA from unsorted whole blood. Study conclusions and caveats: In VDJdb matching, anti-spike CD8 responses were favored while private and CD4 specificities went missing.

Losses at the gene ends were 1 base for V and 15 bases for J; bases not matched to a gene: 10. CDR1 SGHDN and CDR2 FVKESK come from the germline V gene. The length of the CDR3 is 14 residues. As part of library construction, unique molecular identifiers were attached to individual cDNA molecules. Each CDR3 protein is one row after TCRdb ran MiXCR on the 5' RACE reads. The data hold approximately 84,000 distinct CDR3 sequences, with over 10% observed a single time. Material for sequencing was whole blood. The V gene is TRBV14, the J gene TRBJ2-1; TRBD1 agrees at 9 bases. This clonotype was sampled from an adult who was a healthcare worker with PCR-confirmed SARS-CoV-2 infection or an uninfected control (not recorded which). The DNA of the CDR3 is TGTGCCAGCAGCCAAGCCCCAACCGGGACAGGGCTGTTCTTC. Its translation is CASSQAPTGTGLFF.